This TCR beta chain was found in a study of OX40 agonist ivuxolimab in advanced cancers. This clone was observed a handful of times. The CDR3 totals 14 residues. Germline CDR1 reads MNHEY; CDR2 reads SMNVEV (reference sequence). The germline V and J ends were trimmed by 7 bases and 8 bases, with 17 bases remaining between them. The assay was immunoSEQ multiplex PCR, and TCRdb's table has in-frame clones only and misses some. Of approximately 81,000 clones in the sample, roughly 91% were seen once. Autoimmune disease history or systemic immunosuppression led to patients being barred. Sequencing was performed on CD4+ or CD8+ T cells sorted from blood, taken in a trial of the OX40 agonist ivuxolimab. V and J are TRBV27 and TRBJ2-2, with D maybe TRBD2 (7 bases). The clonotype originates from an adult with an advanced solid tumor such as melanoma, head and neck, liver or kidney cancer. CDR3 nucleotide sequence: TGTGCCAGCACCCAGGGGACGGGAGGAGGGGAGCTGTTTTTT. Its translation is CASTQGTGGGELFF.